Listed below are T cell receptor beta chains from one sample, sequenced in a study of early T cells in non-severe SARS-CoV-2 infection. One entry per CDR3 protein results from TCRdb running MiXCR on the 5' RACE reads. The repertoire consists of 28,000 or so distinct CDR3 sequences, with about 3.8% occurring once and the leading ten covering more than 8%. The sequencing input was whole blood. The receptors shown here come from an adult who was a healthcare worker with PCR-confirmed SARS-CoV-2 infection or an uninfected control (not recorded which). Both conserved end residues are part of each CDR3. A D gene is named only where the DNA matches it firmly. Where a row states a size, it is once, few, many or the class of an expanded clone; other rows omit it.

size: -
V: TRBV29-1
J: TRBJ2-5
D: -
CDR3: CSVENQYF
DNA: TGCAGCGTGGAGAACCAGTACTTC

size: medium-sized
V: TRBV6-5
J: TRBJ1-1
D: -
CDR3: CASSYSGSKEAFF
DNA: TGTGCCAGCAGTTACTCTGGGAGCAAGGAAGCTTTCTTT

size: many
V: TRBV29-1
J: TRBJ2-1
D: TRBD2
CDR3: CSVDGLAGDFPYNEQFF
DNA: TGCAGCGTTGACGGGCTAGCGGGAGACTTTCCTTACAATGAGCAGTTCTTC

size: many
V: TRBV20-1
J: TRBJ1-2
D: TRBD1
CDR3: CSALRQGESYGYTF
DNA: TGCAGTGCTTTAAGACAGGGGGAATCCTATGGCTACACCTTC

size: few
V: TRBV6-2/TRBV6-3
J: TRBJ2-3
D: TRBD2
CDR3: CASRTSATDTQYF
DNA: TGTGCCAGCAGGACTAGCGCGACAGATACGCAGTATTTT

size: many
V: TRBV29-1
J: TRBJ2-7
D: TRBD2
CDR3: CSVLTSGTYEQYF
DNA: TGCAGCGTTTTGACTAGCGGGACCTACGAGCAGTACTTC

size: many
V: TRBV6-2/TRBV6-3
J: TRBJ2-3
D: -
CDR3: CASSSKTRTTDTQYF
DNA: TGTGCCAGCAGCTCCAAGACTAGGACCACAGATACGCAGTATTTT

size: many
V: TRBV29-1
J: TRBJ1-1
D: -
CDR3: CSVEIFAENTEAFF
DNA: TGCAGCGTTGAGATTTTTGCAGAGAACACTGAAGCTTTCTTT

size: many
V: TRBV7-3
J: TRBJ2-3
D: TRBD2
CDR3: CASSYSGGANTDTQYF
DNA: TGTGCCAGCAGTTATAGCGGGGGGGCGAACACAGATACGCAGTATTTT

size: few
V: TRBV7-2
J: TRBJ2-1
D: -
CDR3: CASSFSASSYNEQFF
DNA: TGTGCCAGCAGCTTCTCGGCGAGCTCCTACAATGAGCAGTTCTTC

size: many
V: TRBV11-3
J: TRBJ1-1
D: -
CDR3: CASSSGGTEAFF
DNA: TGTGCCAGCAGCTCGGGGGGGACTGAAGCTTTCTTT

size: many
V: TRBV18
J: TRBJ1-1
D: -
CDR3: CASSPGASGLEAFF
DNA: TGTGCCAGCTCACCGGGGGCGAGCGGCCTTGAAGCTTTCTTT

size: -
V: TRBV30
J: TRBJ2-3
D: TRBD1
CDR3: CASGQRRADTQYF
DNA: TGTGCCTCGGGACAGCGAAGAGCAGATACGCAGTATTTT

size: many
V: TRBV12-3/TRBV12-4
J: TRBJ2-1
D: TRBD1
CDR3: CASSFGQGAYNEQFF
DNA: TGTGCCAGCAGTTTCGGACAGGGTGCCTACAATGAGCAGTTCTTC

size: few
V: TRBV12-3/TRBV12-4
J: TRBJ1-1
D: -
CDR3: CASSFAGFVEAFF
DNA: TGTGCCAGCAGTTTTGCTGGGTTTGTTGAAGCTTTCTTT

size: -
V: TRBV12-3/TRBV12-4
J: TRBJ1-1
D: -
CDR3: CASSLWTMNTEAFF
DNA: TGTGCCAGCAGTTTATGGACGATGAACACTGAAGCTTTCTTT

size: few
V: TRBV7-6
J: TRBJ2-7
D: -
CDR3: CASSLGAGPSYEQYF
DNA: TGTGCCAGCAGCTTGGGGGCCGGTCCCTCCTACGAGCAGTACTTC

size: many
V: TRBV12-5
J: TRBJ2-7
D: -
CDR3: CASGWGNNYEQYF
DNA: TGTGCTAGTGGCTGGGGGAATAACTACGAGCAGTACTTC

size: many
V: TRBV14
J: TRBJ2-1
D: -
CDR3: CASSPRTSTYNEQFF
DNA: TGTGCCAGCAGCCCGAGGACTTCCACCTACAATGAGCAGTTCTTC

size: many
V: TRBV3-1
J: TRBJ2-3
D: -
CDR3: CASSRGFSGADTQYF
DNA: TGTGCCAGCAGTCGGGGCTTCTCGGGTGCAGATACGCAGTATTTT

size: few
V: TRBV29-1
J: TRBJ2-7
D: -
CDR3: CSGRGGHEQYF
DNA: TGCAGCGGGAGGGGGGGCCACGAGCAGTACTTC

size: many
V: TRBV27
J: TRBJ1-1
D: -
CDR3: CASSLESTNTEAFF
DNA: TGTGCCAGCAGTTTGGAGAGCACGAACACTGAAGCTTTCTTT

size: many
V: TRBV30
J: TRBJ2-5
D: TRBD2
CDR3: CAWSTSGRAEETQYF
DNA: TGTGCCTGGAGTACTAGCGGGAGGGCCGAGGAGACCCAGTACTTC

size: many
V: TRBV4-1
J: TRBJ2-1
D: TRBD2
CDR3: CASSQGIAGTNNEQFF
DNA: TGCGCCAGCAGCCAGGGAATAGCGGGGACTAACAATGAGCAGTTCTTC

size: many
V: TRBV4-3
J: TRBJ1-2
D: TRBD1
CDR3: CASKKQGVLDPNGYTF
DNA: TGCGCCAGCAAAAAACAGGGGGTGTTGGATCCGAATGGCTACACCTTC

size: -
V: TRBV14
J: TRBJ1-2
D: -
CDR3: CASSQGTNYGYTF
DNA: TGTGCCAGCAGCCAAGGGACTAACTATGGCTACACCTTC

size: many
V: TRBV7-8
J: TRBJ2-2
D: TRBD1
CDR3: CASSTTGVGTGELFF
DNA: TGTGCCAGCAGCACAACAGGGGTCGGCACCGGGGAGCTGTTTTTT

size: many
V: TRBV5-4
J: TRBJ2-5
D: TRBD2
CDR3: CASSSGTSVYQETQYF
DNA: TGTGCCAGCAGCTCTGGGACTAGCGTGTACCAAGAGACCCAGTACTTC

size: many
V: TRBV2
J: TRBJ1-5
D: TRBD1
CDR3: CASRDRAYSNQPQHF
DNA: TGTGCCAGCAGGGACAGGGCCTATAGCAATCAGCCCCAGCATTTT

size: many
V: TRBV6-5
J: TRBJ2-1
D: TRBD2
CDR3: CASSYGGGRPYNEQFF
DNA: TGTGCCAGCAGTTACGGTGGCGGGAGGCCCTACAATGAGCAGTTCTTC

size: -
V: TRBV10-3
J: TRBJ2-3
D: -
CDR3: CAISEGADTQYF
DNA: TGTGCCATCAGTGAAGGAGCAGATACGCAGTATTTT

size: many
V: TRBV6-5
J: TRBJ2-1
D: TRBD1
CDR3: CASREGTAFGNEQFF
DNA: TGTGCCAGCAGAGAGGGGACAGCCTTTGGGAATGAGCAGTTCTTC

size: many
V: TRBV7-2
J: TRBJ1-5
D: -
CDR3: CASSLDRGQPQHF
DNA: TGTGCCAGCAGCTTAGACCGGGGACAGCCCCAGCATTTT